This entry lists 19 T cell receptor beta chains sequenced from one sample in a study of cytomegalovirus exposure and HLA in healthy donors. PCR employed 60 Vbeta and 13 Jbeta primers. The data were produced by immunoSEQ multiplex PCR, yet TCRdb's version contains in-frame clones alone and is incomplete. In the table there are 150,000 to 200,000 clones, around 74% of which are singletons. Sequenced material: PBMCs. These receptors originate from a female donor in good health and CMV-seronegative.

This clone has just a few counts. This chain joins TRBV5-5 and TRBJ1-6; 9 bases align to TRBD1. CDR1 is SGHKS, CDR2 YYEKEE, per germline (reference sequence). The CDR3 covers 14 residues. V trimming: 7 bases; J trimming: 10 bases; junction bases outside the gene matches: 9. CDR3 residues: CASHRGQGNSPLHF. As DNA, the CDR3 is TGTGCCAGCCATAGGGGACAGGGCAACTCACCCCTCCACTTT.

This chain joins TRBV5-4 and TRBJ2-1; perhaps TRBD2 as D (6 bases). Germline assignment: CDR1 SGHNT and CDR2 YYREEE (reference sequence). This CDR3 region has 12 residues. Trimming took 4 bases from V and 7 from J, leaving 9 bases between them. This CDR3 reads CASSIAGNEQFF. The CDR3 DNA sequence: TGTGCCAGCAGCATCGCGGGAAATGAGCAGTTCTTC.

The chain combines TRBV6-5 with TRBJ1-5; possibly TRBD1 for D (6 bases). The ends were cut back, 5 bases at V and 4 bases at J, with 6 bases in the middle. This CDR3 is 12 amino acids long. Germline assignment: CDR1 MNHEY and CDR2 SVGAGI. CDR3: CASSRGNQPQHF. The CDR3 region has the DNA TGTGCCAGCAGTAGGGGGAATCAGCCCCAGCATTTT.

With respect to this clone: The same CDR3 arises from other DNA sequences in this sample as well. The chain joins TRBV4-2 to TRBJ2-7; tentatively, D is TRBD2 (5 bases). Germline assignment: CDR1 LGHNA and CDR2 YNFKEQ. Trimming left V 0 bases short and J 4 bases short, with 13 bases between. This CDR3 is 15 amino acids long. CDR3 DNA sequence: TGTGCCAGCAGCCAAGATCCAGCAGGAGGATACGAGCAGTACTTC. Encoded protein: CASSQDPAGGYEQYF.

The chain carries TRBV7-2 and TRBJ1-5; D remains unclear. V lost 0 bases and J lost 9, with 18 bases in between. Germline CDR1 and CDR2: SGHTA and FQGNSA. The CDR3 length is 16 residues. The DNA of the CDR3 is TGTGCCAGCAGCTTAGCGGGTGGAGCCGCCAATTCGCCCCAGCATTTT. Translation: CASSLAGGAANSPQHF.

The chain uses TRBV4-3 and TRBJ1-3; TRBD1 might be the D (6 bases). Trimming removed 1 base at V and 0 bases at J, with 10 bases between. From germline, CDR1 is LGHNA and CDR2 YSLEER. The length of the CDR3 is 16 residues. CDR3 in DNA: TGCGCCAGCAGCCAAGGGTGGGGGCCCTCTGGAAACACCATATATTTT. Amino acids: CASSQGWGPSGNTIYF.

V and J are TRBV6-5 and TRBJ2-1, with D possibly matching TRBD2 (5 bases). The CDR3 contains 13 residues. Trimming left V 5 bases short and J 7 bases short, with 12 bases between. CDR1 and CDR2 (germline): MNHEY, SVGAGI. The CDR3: CASSPLTGNEQFF. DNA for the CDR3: TGTGCCAGCAGTCCGTTGACGGGAAATGAGCAGTTCTTC.

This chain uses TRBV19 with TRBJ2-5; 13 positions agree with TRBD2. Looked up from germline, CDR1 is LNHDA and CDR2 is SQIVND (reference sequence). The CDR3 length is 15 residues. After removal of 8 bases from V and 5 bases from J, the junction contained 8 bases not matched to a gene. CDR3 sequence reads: CASLARTSGSETQYF. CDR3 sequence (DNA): TGTGCCAGTCTTGCCCGGACTAGCGGGAGCGAGACCCAGTACTTC.

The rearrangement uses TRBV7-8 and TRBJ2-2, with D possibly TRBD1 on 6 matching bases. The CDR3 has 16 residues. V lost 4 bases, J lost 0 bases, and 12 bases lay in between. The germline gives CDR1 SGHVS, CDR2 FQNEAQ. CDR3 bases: TGTGCCAGCAGCTCCCACGGGACAACGAACACCGGGGAGCTGTTTTTT. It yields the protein CASSSHGTTNTGELFF.

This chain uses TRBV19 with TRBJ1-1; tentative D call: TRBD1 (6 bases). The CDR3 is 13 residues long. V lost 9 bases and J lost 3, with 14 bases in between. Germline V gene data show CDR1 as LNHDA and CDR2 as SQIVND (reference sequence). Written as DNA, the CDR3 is TGTGCCAGCATTACAGGGTCCCACACTGAAGCTTTCTTT. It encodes CASITGSHTEAFF.

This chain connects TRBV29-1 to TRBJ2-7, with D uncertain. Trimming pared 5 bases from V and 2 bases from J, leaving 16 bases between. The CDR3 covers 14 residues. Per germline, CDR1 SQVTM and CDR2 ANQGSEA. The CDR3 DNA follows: TGCAGCGTTCCAGTATCGAGGCCGGCCTACGAGCAGTACTTC. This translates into CSVPVSRPAYEQYF.

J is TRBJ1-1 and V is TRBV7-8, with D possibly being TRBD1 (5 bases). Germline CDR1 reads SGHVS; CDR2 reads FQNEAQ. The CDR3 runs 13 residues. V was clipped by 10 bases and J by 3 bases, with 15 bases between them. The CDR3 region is CATRMTVYTEAFF. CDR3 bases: TGTGCCACCAGAATGACAGTGTACACTGAAGCTTTCTTT.

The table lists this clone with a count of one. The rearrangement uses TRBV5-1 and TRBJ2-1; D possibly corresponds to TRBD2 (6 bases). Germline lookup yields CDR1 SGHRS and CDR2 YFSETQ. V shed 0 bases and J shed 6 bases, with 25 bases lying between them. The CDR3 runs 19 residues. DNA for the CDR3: TGCGCCAGCAGCTTGGCCTTAGCGTCCCGGAGGGGTTCTGTCAATGAGCAGTTCTTC. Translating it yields CASSLALASRRGSVNEQFF.

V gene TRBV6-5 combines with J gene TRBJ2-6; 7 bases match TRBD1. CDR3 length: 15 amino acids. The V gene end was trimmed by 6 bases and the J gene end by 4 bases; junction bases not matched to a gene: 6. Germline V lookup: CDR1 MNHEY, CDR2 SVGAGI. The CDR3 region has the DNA TGTGCCAGCAGAGATCAGGGGGACGGGGCCAACGTCCTGACTTTC. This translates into CASRDQGDGANVLTF.

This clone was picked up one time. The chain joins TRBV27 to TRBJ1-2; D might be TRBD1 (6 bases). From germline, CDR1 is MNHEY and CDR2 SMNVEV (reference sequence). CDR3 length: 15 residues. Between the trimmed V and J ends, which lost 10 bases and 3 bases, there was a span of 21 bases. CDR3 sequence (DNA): TGTGCCACCCTACAGGCTCAGGGGCGATACTATGGCTACACCTTC. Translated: CATLQAQGRYYGYTF.

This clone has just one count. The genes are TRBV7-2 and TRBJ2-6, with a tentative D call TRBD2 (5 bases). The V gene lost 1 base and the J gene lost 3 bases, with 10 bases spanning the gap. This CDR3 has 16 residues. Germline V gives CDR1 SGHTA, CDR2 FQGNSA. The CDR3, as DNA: TGTGCCAGCAGCTTAGAAGAGGGTCGTGGGGCCAACGTCCTGACTTTC. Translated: CASSLEEGRGANVLTF.

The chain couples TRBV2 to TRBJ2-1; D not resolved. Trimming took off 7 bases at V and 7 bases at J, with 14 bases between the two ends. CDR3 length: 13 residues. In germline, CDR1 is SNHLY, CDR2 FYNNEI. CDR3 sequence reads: CASNPVSINEQFF. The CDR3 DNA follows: TGTGCCAGCAATCCAGTTTCAATAAATGAGCAGTTCTTC. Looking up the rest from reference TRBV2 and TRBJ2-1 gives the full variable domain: EPEVTQTPSHQVTQMGQEVILRCVPISNHLYFYWYRQILGQKVEFLVSFYNNEISEKSEIFDDQFSVERPDGSNFTLKIRSTKLEDSAMYFCASNPVSINEQFFGPGTRLTVL.

CDR3 nucleotides: TGTGCCAGCAGCTTAACGTTTGGGTCCGGGGGGGGCCCAGATACGCAGTATTTT. Amino acid sequence: CASSLTFGSGGGPDTQYF. The chain combines TRBV7-3 with TRBJ2-3; TRBD2 agrees at 8 bases. The CDR3 runs 18 residues. The ends lost 0 bases at V and 4 bases at J; junction bases unmatched: 12. CDR1 and CDR2 (germline): SGHTA, FQGTGA. Variable domain in full (rest from reference TRBV7-3 and TRBJ2-3): GAGVSQTPSNKVTEKGKYVELRCDPISGHTALYWYRQSLGQGPEFLIYFQGTGAADDSGLPNDRFFAVRPEGSVSTLKIQRTERGDSAVYLCASSLTFGSGGGPDTQYFGPGTRLTVL.

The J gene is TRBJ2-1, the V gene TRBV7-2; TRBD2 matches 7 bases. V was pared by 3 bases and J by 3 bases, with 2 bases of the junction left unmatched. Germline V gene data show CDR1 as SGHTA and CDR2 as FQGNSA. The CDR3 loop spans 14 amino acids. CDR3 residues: CASSLGGDYNEQFF. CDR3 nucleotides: TGTGCCAGCAGCTTGGGGGGGGACTACAATGAGCAGTTCTTC.